This TCR beta chain was observed in a study of blood T cell repertoires in COVID-19. Original processing notes: Reference gene primers were amplified, and this amplification served to estimate nucleated cell counts. The table came from immunoSEQ multiplex PCR; TCRdb's copy has only in-frame clones and leaves some out. Clone size and the V and J calls come from that table; the DNA yielded D and trimming. The sample contains around 300,000 clones, 90% of which appear only once. Trimming removed 1 base from V and 5 bases from J, with 15 bases in between. Germline CDR1 reads SNHLY; CDR2 reads FYNNEI. The CDR3 has 17 residues. In assigning cohorts, the study relied on participant-reported clinical history. The sample holds one count of this clone.

Sequences were obtained from PBMCs or T cells enriched from blood (not recorded which). The receptor was derived from a young woman with acute COVID-19. The chain recombines TRBV2 with TRBJ1-6; D call uncertain. CDR3 in DNA: TGTGCCAGCAGTGAAGGGGCAGGACTGGGGAATAATTCACCCCTCCACTTT. It is translated as CASSEGAGLGNNSPLHF.